Sequencing of this T cell receptor (beta chain) was carried out in a study of blood T cell repertoires in COVID-19. Overall study context: Material from acute and convalescent COVID-19 was sourced from the United States, Italy and Spain. Sources were T cells, B-cell-depleted T cells, or PBMCs; the material itself was cDNA or gDNA.

Per the original data handling: Nucleated cell counts were estimated from reference gene primer amplification. The protocol was immunoSEQ multiplex PCR, while the TCRdb copy is restricted to in-frame clones and leaves out a portion. The V and J calls and clone size were taken over from that table, and D and trimming were inferred from the DNA. Among 350,000 to 450,000 clones listed, less than 85% were seen once. In germline, CDR1 is MNHNS, CDR2 SASEGT. V was trimmed by 1 base and J by 1 base, leaving 10 bases between them. The CDR3 covers 15 residues. Specimen: peripheral blood. The sequence was obtained from a young woman with acute or convalescent COVID-19. This chain joins TRBV6-1 and TRBJ2-5; TRBD1 is a possible D gene (6 bases). DNA of the CDR3: TGTGCCAGCAGTGAAGGAGGGGGAACCCAAGAGACCCAGTACTTC. As protein: CASSEGGGTQETQYF.